Listed below are T cell receptor beta chains from one sample, sequenced in a study of CD8+ T cells in alopecia areata. Clones were sequenced by immunoSEQ multiplex PCR, and TCRdb holds only the in-frame ones, with some missing. The sample comprises about 160,000 clones, 65% of which are singletons, and 0.91% rests with the top ten. The sample consisted of CD4+ T cells sorted from blood, taken at week 4, from a patient treated with tofacitinib. All receptors come from a human donor with alopecia areata. Both conserved end residues are part of each CDR3. D genes are given only for firm matches.

TRBV30 . CAWSVAGAGDIQYF
TRBV27 . CAVHNWSYGYTF
TRBV14 . CASSPSLRIYEQYF
TRBV6-1 . CASSEGWAAYEQYF
TRBV27 . CASSLSSWGDTQYF
TRBV27 . CASSYRGGPYEQYF
TRBV6-6 . CASSYYDTDQPQHF
TRBV30 TRBD1 CAWSVPWGQGSTGQPQHF
TRBV6-5 TRBD1 CASSQTGKYKQYF
TRBV7-9 . CASSAMTEAFF
TRBV29-1 . CSVAWYDQPQHF
TRBV15 . CATSRDWQGQETQYF
TRBV29-1 . CSVDEGYGYTF
TRBV20-1 . CSARVFTEAFF
TRBV5-4 TRBD2 CASSLGLAADYNEQFF
TRBV30 . CAWDFRMNTEAFF
TRBV5-6 TRBD1 CASSLQGAETQYF
TRBV7-9 . CASSLQGHGLGEQYF
TRBV9 . CASSYMPEGEQFF
TRBV15 TRBD1 CATSLDRERQYF
TRBV30 . CAWSTAAGGNQPQHF
TRBV29-1 . CSAAMGAGDTEAFF
TRBV30 . CAWSRGVGTEAFF
TRBV19 . CASSARVGTEAFF
TRBV23-1 . CASSHALGRDTQYF
TRBV7-3 . CASSLTGSGYEQYF
TRBV15 TRBD2 CATSRGSLSGTKNIQYF
TRBV29-1 . CSVARDANEKLFF
TRBV5-6 . CASHLRGRETQYF
TRBV21-1 . CASSKNPRNRQGEAFF
TRBV5-4 . CASSLDGETQYF
TRBV30 . CASPSGAAQDEQYF
TRBV30 . CAWSNKKNSYNSPLHF
TRBV29-1 . CSVGGADEKLFF
TRBV4-3 . CASSQDPMAQGVREKLFF
TRBV29-1 . CSVAARESAEAFF
TRBV29-1 . CSVPLFGETQYF
TRBV7-2 . CASSLMSYTDTQYF
TRBV29-1 . CSVRRHNTEAFF
TRBV4-2 . CASSQGLEGPGNQPQHF
TRBV7-9 . CASSLVHQAGQTEFF
TRBV9 TRBD1 CASSVGTGDEQFF
TRBV10-3 . CAISDYSEAFF
TRBV14 . CASSHTTYEQYF
TRBV29-1 . CSVADRNYGYTF
TRBV27 . CASRRGGGQPQHF
TRBV7-2 . CASSPQETQYF
TRBV4-3 . CASSQEALDSNTEAFF
TRBV10-1 . CASSAASSYNEQFF
TRBV5-6 . CASSLPPPGDSPLHF
TRBV30 . CAWSVWGPETEAFF
TRBV7-9 TRBD2 CASGRAGANTGELFF
TRBV6-6 . CASKDRDSPLHF
TRBV4-2 . CASSPAPSPNTEAFF
TRBV29-1 TRBD1 CSVKGQGEKLFF
TRBV29-1 . CSVELSSGFGANVLTF
TRBV30 . CAWSVGRRTEAFF
TRBV9 TRBD1 CASSVNSRGDRGSPYTF
TRBV7-2 . CASSLVGGSTDTQYF
TRBV10-3 . CAISVGGSRTEAFF